A selection of T cell receptor beta chains follows, all from one sample in a study of neurological immune-mediated disorders. Each CDR3 protein is one row after TCRdb ran MiXCR on the 5' RACE reads. Found here are 65,000 to 85,000 distinct CDR3 sequences, roughly 3.1% of them singletons; the top ten hold 4% to 6.5%. Sequenced input: PBMCs. The receptors come from a woman in her forties or fifties with multiple sclerosis. Each CDR3 is given with its conserved first and last residue. Fields, in order: V gene, D gene, clone size, J gene, CDR3 length, CDR3 DNA, CDR3 protein. The D gene is left open where the match is weak. Size is stated for part of the rows, as once, few or many counts, or as a class when the clone is expanded.

V gene: TRBV12-3/TRBV12-4
D gene: TRBD1
clone size: many
J gene: TRBJ2-3
CDR3 length: 15
CDR3 DNA: TGTGCCAGCAGGCTCGGACAGGGGTCCACAGATACGCAGTATTTT
CDR3 protein: CASRLGQGSTDTQYF

V gene: TRBV3-1
D gene: TRBD1
clone size: many
J gene: TRBJ2-5
CDR3 length: 15
CDR3 DNA: TGTGCCAGCAGCCAGGGGACAGGGCGGCAAGAGACCCAGTACTTC
CDR3 protein: CASSQGTGRQETQYF

V gene: TRBV5-6
D gene: NA
clone size: many
J gene: TRBJ2-3
CDR3 length: 15
CDR3 DNA: TGTGCCAGCAACCCCAGGGTACTGAACACAGATACGCAGTATTTT
CDR3 protein: CASNPRVLNTDTQYF

V gene: TRBV7-2
D gene: TRBD1
clone size: many
J gene: TRBJ1-1
CDR3 length: 16
CDR3 DNA: TGTGCCAGCAGCCCACACAGACAGGGGGCTGGGACTGAAGCTTTCTTT
CDR3 protein: CASSPHRQGAGTEAFF

V gene: TRBV10-2
D gene: TRBD1
clone size: NA
J gene: TRBJ1-6
CDR3 length: 15
CDR3 DNA: TGCGCCAGCAGTCCCCTGACAGGGGAAGGTTCACCCCTCCACTTT
CDR3 protein: CASSPLTGEGSPLHF

V gene: TRBV5-1
D gene: NA
clone size: many
J gene: TRBJ2-3
CDR3 length: 13
CDR3 DNA: TGCGCCAGCAGCTTGATGAGGTCAGATACGCAGTATTTT
CDR3 protein: CASSLMRSDTQYF

V gene: TRBV7-9
D gene: TRBD1
clone size: many
J gene: TRBJ1-2
CDR3 length: 15
CDR3 DNA: TGTGCCAGCAGCTCGAAACCGGGACAGGGGGTCATATACACCTTC
CDR3 protein: CASSSKPGQGVIYTF

V gene: TRBV7-9
D gene: NA
clone size: NA
J gene: TRBJ2-1
CDR3 length: 12
CDR3 DNA: TGTGACAGCAGCATTCAGATCAATGAGCAGTTCTTC
CDR3 protein: CDSSIQINEQFF

V gene: TRBV20-1
D gene: NA
clone size: many
J gene: TRBJ2-7
CDR3 length: 12
CDR3 DNA: TGCAGTGCTGCCCAGGGCGGCTACGAGCAGTACTTC
CDR3 protein: CSAAQGGYEQYF

V gene: TRBV20-1
D gene: NA
clone size: many
J gene: TRBJ2-1
CDR3 length: 14
CDR3 DNA: TGCAGTGCTAGAGATCGCGGGCTAGCCGGCAAGCAGTTCTTC
CDR3 protein: CSARDRGLAGKQFF

V gene: TRBV6-6
D gene: NA
clone size: many
J gene: TRBJ2-2
CDR3 length: 16
CDR3 DNA: TGTGCCAGCAGTTTTGGGGGAGAGACGGTCACCGGGGAGCTGTTTTTT
CDR3 protein: CASSFGGETVTGELFF

V gene: TRBV7-2
D gene: NA
clone size: many
J gene: TRBJ1-2
CDR3 length: 14
CDR3 DNA: TGTGCCAGCAGCTCGACGACAGCAGCCTATGGCTACACCTTC
CDR3 protein: CASSSTTAAYGYTF

V gene: TRBV6-2/TRBV6-3
D gene: NA
clone size: many
J gene: TRBJ1-5
CDR3 length: 15
CDR3 DNA: TGTGCCAGCAGGCTTCTGGGACCCAACAATCAGCCCCAGCATTTT
CDR3 protein: CASRLLGPNNQPQHF

V gene: TRBV10-3
D gene: TRBD2
clone size: many
J gene: TRBJ2-1
CDR3 length: 13
CDR3 DNA: TGTGCCATCAGTGAATCTAGCGGGGTAGAGCAGTTCTTC
CDR3 protein: CAISESSGVEQFF

V gene: TRBV16
D gene: TRBD1
clone size: many
J gene: TRBJ1-3
CDR3 length: 16
CDR3 DNA: TGTGCCAGCAGCCAATCCGGGGACAGCTTTGGAAACACCATATATTTT
CDR3 protein: CASSQSGDSFGNTIYF

V gene: TRBV5-1
D gene: TRBD1
clone size: many
J gene: TRBJ1-1
CDR3 length: 16
CDR3 DNA: TGCGCCAGCAGCTTGTGGACAGGGAGCGAAGGCACTGAAGCTTTCTTT
CDR3 protein: CASSLWTGSEGTEAFF

V gene: TRBV28
D gene: TRBD1
clone size: many
J gene: TRBJ2-6
CDR3 length: 19
CDR3 DNA: TGTGCCAGCAGTTTCGGCCCCGGGACAGGGGGTGCTGGGGCCAACGTCCTGACTTTC
CDR3 protein: CASSFGPGTGGAGANVLTF

V gene: TRBV29-1
D gene: NA
clone size: many
J gene: TRBJ2-1
CDR3 length: 14
CDR3 DNA: TGCAGCGTTGAAGGGTGGGCGGCTTACAATGAGCAGTTCTTC
CDR3 protein: CSVEGWAAYNEQFF

V gene: TRBV5-1
D gene: NA
clone size: many
J gene: TRBJ1-1
CDR3 length: 14
CDR3 DNA: TGCGCCAGCAGCTTGTACCAAATGAACACTGAAGCTTTCTTT
CDR3 protein: CASSLYQMNTEAFF

V gene: TRBV20-1
D gene: NA
clone size: many
J gene: TRBJ2-1
CDR3 length: 16
CDR3 DNA: TGCAGTGCAAACCCGTTTGGGGGTATCGCCTACAATGAGCAGTTCTTC
CDR3 protein: CSANPFGGIAYNEQFF

V gene: TRBV20-1
D gene: NA
clone size: many
J gene: TRBJ1-5
CDR3 length: 13
CDR3 DNA: TGCAGTGTCCCTGTAGGGGGGTATCAGCCCCAGCATTTT
CDR3 protein: CSVPVGGYQPQHF

V gene: TRBV5-1
D gene: NA
clone size: many
J gene: TRBJ1-1
CDR3 length: 14
CDR3 DNA: TGCGCCAGCAACCCCCGAGGGGATTGGACTGAAGCTTTCTTT
CDR3 protein: CASNPRGDWTEAFF

V gene: TRBV12-3/TRBV12-4
D gene: TRBD1
clone size: many
J gene: TRBJ1-1
CDR3 length: 14
CDR3 DNA: TGTGCCAGCAGCCATGGGACAGGAAACACTGAAGCTTTCTTT
CDR3 protein: CASSHGTGNTEAFF

V gene: TRBV3-1
D gene: NA
clone size: many
J gene: TRBJ2-1
CDR3 length: 16
CDR3 DNA: TGTGCCAGCAGCCAAGTTAAGGGTCTAGGCATCAATGAGCAGTTCTTC
CDR3 protein: CASSQVKGLGINEQFF

V gene: TRBV5-5
D gene: NA
clone size: many
J gene: TRBJ2-3
CDR3 length: 14
CDR3 DNA: TGTGCCAGCAGCTACTTACTAGGCACAGATACGCAGTATTTT
CDR3 protein: CASSYLLGTDTQYF

V gene: TRBV6-2/TRBV6-3
D gene: NA
clone size: many
J gene: TRBJ2-2
CDR3 length: 11
CDR3 DNA: TGTGCCAGCAGTGGCCCCGGGGAGCTGTTTTTT
CDR3 protein: CASSGPGELFF

V gene: TRBV12-3/TRBV12-4
D gene: TRBD2
clone size: many
J gene: TRBJ2-1
CDR3 length: 15
CDR3 DNA: TGTGCCAGCAGCCGCGGGGGGGGGCGGGGTAATGAGCAGTTCTTC
CDR3 protein: CASSRGGGRGNEQFF

V gene: TRBV6-2/TRBV6-3
D gene: TRBD2
clone size: NA
J gene: TRBJ2-4
CDR3 length: 16
CDR3 DNA: TGTGCCAGCAGCCCGACTAGCGGTCTAGCCAAAAACATTCAGTACTTC
CDR3 protein: CASSPTSGLAKNIQYF

V gene: TRBV6-5
D gene: TRBD2
clone size: many
J gene: TRBJ2-1
CDR3 length: 14
CDR3 DNA: TGTGCCAGCAGTTACAACGGACTAGGCGGTGAGCAGTTCTTC
CDR3 protein: CASSYNGLGGEQFF

V gene: TRBV7-2
D gene: NA
clone size: many
J gene: TRBJ2-1
CDR3 length: 14
CDR3 DNA: TGTGCCAGCACCCCCGGCCGAGGGAACAATGAGCAGTTCTTC
CDR3 protein: CASTPGRGNNEQFF

V gene: TRBV5-1
D gene: NA
clone size: many
J gene: TRBJ2-1
CDR3 length: 14
CDR3 DNA: TGCGCCAGCAGCTTTACTAGCATAGTCGGTGAGCAGTTCTTC
CDR3 protein: CASSFTSIVGEQFF

V gene: TRBV28
D gene: NA
clone size: many
J gene: TRBJ1-4
CDR3 length: 15
CDR3 DNA: TGTGCCAGCAGTCCGCCCGGACCCAGGGATGAAAAACTGTTTTTT
CDR3 protein: CASSPPGPRDEKLFF

V gene: TRBV7-2
D gene: TRBD2
clone size: many
J gene: TRBJ2-3
CDR3 length: 15
CDR3 DNA: TGTGCCAGCAGCTTAGAGGGAGGGCCGACAGATACGCAGTATTTT
CDR3 protein: CASSLEGGPTDTQYF

V gene: TRBV20-1
D gene: NA
clone size: many
J gene: TRBJ2-3
CDR3 length: 15
CDR3 DNA: TGCAGTGCAGCCCTTAGGCGGGGGCGCACAGATACGCAGTATTTT
CDR3 protein: CSAALRRGRTDTQYF

V gene: TRBV7-8
D gene: NA
clone size: many
J gene: TRBJ2-7
CDR3 length: 13
CDR3 DNA: TGTGCCAGCAGCACCCAACTAGTTCTCGAGCAGTACTTC
CDR3 protein: CASSTQLVLEQYF

V gene: TRBV12-3/TRBV12-4
D gene: NA
clone size: NA
J gene: TRBJ2-7
CDR3 length: 12
CDR3 DNA: TGTGCCAGCAGCCCAGGCGGCCCCGAGCAGTACTTC
CDR3 protein: CASSPGGPEQYF

V gene: TRBV20-1
D gene: NA
clone size: many
J gene: TRBJ2-1
CDR3 length: 17
CDR3 DNA: TGCAGTGCTAGAGATAGTCCGGTCAGGGACATCTACAATGAGCAGTTCTTC
CDR3 protein: CSARDSPVRDIYNEQFF

V gene: TRBV7-6
D gene: NA
clone size: many
J gene: TRBJ1-1
CDR3 length: 13
CDR3 DNA: TGTGCCAGCAGCGGCGGGCCGGCGACTGAAGCTTTCTTT
CDR3 protein: CASSGGPATEAFF

V gene: TRBV10-1
D gene: NA
clone size: many
J gene: TRBJ1-5
CDR3 length: 11
CDR3 DNA: TGCGCCAGCAGTGACAATCAGCCCCAGCATTTT
CDR3 protein: CASSDNQPQHF

V gene: TRBV7-9
D gene: NA
clone size: many
J gene: TRBJ1-5
CDR3 length: 14
CDR3 DNA: TGTGCCAGCAGAGCCCCCGGTTACGATCAGCCCCAGCATTTT
CDR3 protein: CASRAPGYDQPQHF

V gene: TRBV20-1
D gene: NA
clone size: many
J gene: TRBJ2-3
CDR3 length: 13
CDR3 DNA: TGCAGTGCTAGTGCACTTACGGGGGATACGCAGTATTTT
CDR3 protein: CSASALTGDTQYF

V gene: TRBV5-1
D gene: NA
clone size: many
J gene: TRBJ2-1
CDR3 length: 15
CDR3 DNA: TGCGCCAGCAGCATAGAGGGGACTGAATACAATGAGCAGTTCTTC
CDR3 protein: CASSIEGTEYNEQFF

V gene: TRBV20-1
D gene: NA
clone size: many
J gene: TRBJ2-2
CDR3 length: 14
CDR3 DNA: TGCAGTGCCGACGGGGTGACGAACACCGGGGAGCTGTTTTTT
CDR3 protein: CSADGVTNTGELFF

V gene: TRBV7-2
D gene: TRBD2
clone size: many
J gene: TRBJ2-5
CDR3 length: 13
CDR3 DNA: TGTGCCAGCAGCCCTAGCGGGATGGAGACCCAGTACTTC
CDR3 protein: CASSPSGMETQYF

V gene: TRBV15
D gene: TRBD1
clone size: many
J gene: TRBJ1-2
CDR3 length: 14
CDR3 DNA: TGTGCCACAGGTCACAGGGGGACAAACTATGGCTACACCTTC
CDR3 protein: CATGHRGTNYGYTF

V gene: TRBV6-2/TRBV6-3
D gene: NA
clone size: many
J gene: TRBJ2-1
CDR3 length: 14
CDR3 DNA: TGTGCCAGCAGTGCCTTGGGGGGGCGGGGTGAGCAGTTCTTC
CDR3 protein: CASSALGGRGEQFF

V gene: TRBV5-8
D gene: TRBD1
clone size: many
J gene: TRBJ1-4
CDR3 length: 14
CDR3 DNA: TGTGCCAGCAGCTTAGGACAGGGTCGTGAAAAACTGTTTTTT
CDR3 protein: CASSLGQGREKLFF

V gene: TRBV5-1
D gene: TRBD1
clone size: many
J gene: TRBJ2-1
CDR3 length: 13
CDR3 DNA: TGCGCCAGCAGCTTGGGACAGGGGGCTGAGCAGTTCTTC
CDR3 protein: CASSLGQGAEQFF

V gene: TRBV20-1
D gene: TRBD2
clone size: medium-sized
J gene: TRBJ2-1
CDR3 length: 13
CDR3 DNA: TGCAGTGCTAGTACGGGGGGGCGGAGTGAGCAGTTCTTC
CDR3 protein: CSASTGGRSEQFF